This section outlines one TCR beta chain sequence together with its context. V dropped 1 base and J dropped 2; count of bases not matched to a gene: 1. The germline CDR1 and CDR2 sequences are SGHVS and FQNEAQ. CDR3 size: 15 residues. These data belong to a study of blood T cell repertoires in COVID-19. Sequenced by immunoSEQ multiplex PCR; TCRdb stores in-frame clones only, minus some. The sample has about 380,000 clones, approximately 87% seen once; the top ten hold approximately 1.2%. Participants were placed into cohorts based on the clinical history they reported. This chain links TRBV7-8 with TRBJ2-1; TRBD2 aligns across 8 bases. The receptor was isolated from a man aged 30 to 39 who had recovered from COVID-19. The sample was PBMCs or T cells enriched from blood (not recorded which). The chain's CDR3 is CASSLEAGAYNEQFF. DNA for the CDR3: TGTGCCAGCAGCTTAGAAGCGGGGGCCTACAATGAGCAGTTCTTC.